The following is a T cell receptor beta chain sequence with its context. This specimen belongs to a study of T cell changes during pregnancy in multiple sclerosis. Assay used: immunoSEQ multiplex PCR; TCRdb lists only in-frame clones, some missing. The sample records approximately 58,000 clones, approximately 90% being singletons. Germline V gene sequence: CDR1 SGHRS, CDR2 YFSETQ. After removal of 0 bases from V and 4 bases from J, the junction contained 9 bases not matched to a gene. CDR3 length: 16 residues. This TCR derives from a female donor in good health, enrolled as a control in a pregnancy study. This chain uses TRBV5-1 with TRBJ1-1; 7 bases are a match to TRBD1. The specimen was CD4+ T cells from peripheral blood mononuclear cells, collected after pregnancy. The CDR3, as DNA: TGCGCCAGCAGCTTGGGGCCCCAGGGGGAAGGCACTGAAGCTTTCTTT. Encoded protein: CASSLGPQGEGTEAFF. Looking up the rest from reference TRBV5-1 and TRBJ1-1 gives the full variable domain: KAGVTQTPRYLIKTRGQQVTLSCSPISGHRSVSWYQQTPGQGLQFLFEYFSETQRNKGNFPGRFSGRQFSNSRSEMNVSTLELGDSALYLCASSLGPQGEGTEAFFGQGTRLTVV.